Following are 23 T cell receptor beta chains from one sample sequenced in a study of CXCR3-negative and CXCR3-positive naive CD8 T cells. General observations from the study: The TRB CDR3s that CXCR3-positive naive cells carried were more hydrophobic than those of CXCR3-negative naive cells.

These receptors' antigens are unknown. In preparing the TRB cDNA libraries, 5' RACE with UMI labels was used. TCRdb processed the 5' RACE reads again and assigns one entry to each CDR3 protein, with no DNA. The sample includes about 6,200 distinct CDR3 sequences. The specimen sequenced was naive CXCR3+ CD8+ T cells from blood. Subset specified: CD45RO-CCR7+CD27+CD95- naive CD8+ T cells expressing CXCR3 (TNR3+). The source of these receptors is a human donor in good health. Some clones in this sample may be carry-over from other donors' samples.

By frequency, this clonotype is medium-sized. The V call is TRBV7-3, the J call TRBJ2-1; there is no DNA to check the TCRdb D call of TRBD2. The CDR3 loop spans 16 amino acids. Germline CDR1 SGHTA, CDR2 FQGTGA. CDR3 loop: CASSLSTGLAYNEQFF.

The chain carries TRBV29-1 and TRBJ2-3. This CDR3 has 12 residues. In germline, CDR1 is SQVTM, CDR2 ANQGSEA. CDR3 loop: CSVDWVTDTQYF.

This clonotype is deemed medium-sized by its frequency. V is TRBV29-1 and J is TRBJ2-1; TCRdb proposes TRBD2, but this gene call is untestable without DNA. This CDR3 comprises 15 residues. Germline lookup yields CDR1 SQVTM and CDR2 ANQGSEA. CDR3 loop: CSVEVSGLESRGQFF.

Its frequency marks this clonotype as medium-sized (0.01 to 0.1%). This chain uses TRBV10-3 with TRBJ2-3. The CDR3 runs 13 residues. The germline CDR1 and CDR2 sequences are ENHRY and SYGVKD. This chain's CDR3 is CANQGVSTDTQYF.

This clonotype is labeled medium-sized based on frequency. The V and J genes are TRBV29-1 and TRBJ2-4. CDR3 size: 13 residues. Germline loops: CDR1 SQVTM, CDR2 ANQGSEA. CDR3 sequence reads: CSVVLGTKNIQYF.

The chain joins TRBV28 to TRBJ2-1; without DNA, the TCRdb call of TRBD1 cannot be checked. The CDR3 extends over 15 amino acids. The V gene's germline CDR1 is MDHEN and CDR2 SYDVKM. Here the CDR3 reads CASSFVTGVYNEQFF. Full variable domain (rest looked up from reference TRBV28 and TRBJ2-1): DVKVTQSSRYLVKRTGEKVFLECVQDMDHENMFWYRQDPGLGLRLIYFSYDVKMKEKGDIPEGYSVSREKKERFSLILESASTNQTSMYLCASSFVTGVYNEQFFGPGTRLTVL.

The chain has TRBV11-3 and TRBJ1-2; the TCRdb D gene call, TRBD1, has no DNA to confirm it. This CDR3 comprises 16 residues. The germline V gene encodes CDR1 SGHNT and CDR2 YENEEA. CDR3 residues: CASSGRTGQGVVGYTF.

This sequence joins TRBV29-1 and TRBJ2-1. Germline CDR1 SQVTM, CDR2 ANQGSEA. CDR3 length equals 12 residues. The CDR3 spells CSVVGIYNEQFF.

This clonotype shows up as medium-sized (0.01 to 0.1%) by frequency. CDR3 region: CASSLSPGSPYEQYF. The V gene is TRBV27, the J gene TRBJ2-7; the TCRdb D gene call, TRBD1, has no DNA to confirm it. The CDR3 loop spans 15 amino acids. Per the germline V gene, CDR1 is MNHEY and CDR2 is SMNVEV (reference sequence).

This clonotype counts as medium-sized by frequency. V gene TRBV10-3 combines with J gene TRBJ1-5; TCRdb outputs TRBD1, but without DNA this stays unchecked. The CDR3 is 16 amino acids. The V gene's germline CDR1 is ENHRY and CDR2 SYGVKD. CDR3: CAISESARGADQPQHF.

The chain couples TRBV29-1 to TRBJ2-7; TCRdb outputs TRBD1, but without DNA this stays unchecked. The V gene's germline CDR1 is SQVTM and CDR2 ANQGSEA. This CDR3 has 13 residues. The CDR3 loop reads CSVGTRLLGEQYF.

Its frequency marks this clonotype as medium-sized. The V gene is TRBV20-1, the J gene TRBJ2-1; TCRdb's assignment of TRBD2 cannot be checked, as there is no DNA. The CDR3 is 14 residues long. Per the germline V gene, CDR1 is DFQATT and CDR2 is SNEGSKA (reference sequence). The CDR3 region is CSARGLDSGNEQFF.

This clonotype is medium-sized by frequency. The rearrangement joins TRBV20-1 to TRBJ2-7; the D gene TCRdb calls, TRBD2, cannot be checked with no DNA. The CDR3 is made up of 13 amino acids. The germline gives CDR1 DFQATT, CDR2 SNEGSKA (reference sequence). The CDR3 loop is CSATWDSTYEQYF.

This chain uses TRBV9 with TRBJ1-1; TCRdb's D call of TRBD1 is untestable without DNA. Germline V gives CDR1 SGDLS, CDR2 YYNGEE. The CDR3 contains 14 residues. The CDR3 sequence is CASEAHTGGTEAFF.

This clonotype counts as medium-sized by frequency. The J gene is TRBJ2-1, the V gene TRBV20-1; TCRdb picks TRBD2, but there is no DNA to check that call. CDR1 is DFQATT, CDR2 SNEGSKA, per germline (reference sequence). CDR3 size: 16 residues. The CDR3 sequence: CSAPPSGLAERNEQFF.

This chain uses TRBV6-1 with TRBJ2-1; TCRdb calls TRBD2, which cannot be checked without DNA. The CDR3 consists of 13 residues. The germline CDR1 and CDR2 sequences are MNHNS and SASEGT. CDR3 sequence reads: CAIRTSGNNEQFF.

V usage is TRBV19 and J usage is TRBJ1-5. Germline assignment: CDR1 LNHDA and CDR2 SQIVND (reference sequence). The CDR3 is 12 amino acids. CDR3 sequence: CASRGNNQPQHF. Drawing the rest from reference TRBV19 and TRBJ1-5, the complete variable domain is DGGITQSPKYLFRKEGQNVTLSCEQNLNHDAMYWYRQDPGQGLRLIYYSQIVNDFQKGDIAEGYSVSREKKESFPLTVTSAQKNPTAFYLCASRGNNQPQHFGDGTRLSIL.

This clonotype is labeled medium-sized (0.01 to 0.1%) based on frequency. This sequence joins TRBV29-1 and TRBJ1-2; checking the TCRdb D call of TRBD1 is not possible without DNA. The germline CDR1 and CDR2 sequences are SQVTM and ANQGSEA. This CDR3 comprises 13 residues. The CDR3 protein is CSVPGGGGPGYTF.

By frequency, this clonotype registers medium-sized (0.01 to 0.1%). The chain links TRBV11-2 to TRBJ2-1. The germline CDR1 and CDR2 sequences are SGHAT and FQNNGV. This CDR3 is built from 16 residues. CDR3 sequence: CASSLGGGRAPNEQFF.

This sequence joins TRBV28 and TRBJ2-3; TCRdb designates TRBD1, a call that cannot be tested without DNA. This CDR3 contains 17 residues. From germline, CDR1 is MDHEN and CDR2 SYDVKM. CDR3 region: CASHPYGQGGGTDTQYF. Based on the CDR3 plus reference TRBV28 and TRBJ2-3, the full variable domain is DVKVTQSSRYLVKRTGEKVFLECVQDMDHENMFWYRQDPGLGLRLIYFSYDVKMKEKGDIPEGYSVSREKKERFSLILESASTNQTSMYLCASHPYGQGGGTDTQYFGPGTRLTVL.

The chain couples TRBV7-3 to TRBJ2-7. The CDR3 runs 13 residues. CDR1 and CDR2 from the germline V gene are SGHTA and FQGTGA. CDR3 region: CASSREGSYEQYF.

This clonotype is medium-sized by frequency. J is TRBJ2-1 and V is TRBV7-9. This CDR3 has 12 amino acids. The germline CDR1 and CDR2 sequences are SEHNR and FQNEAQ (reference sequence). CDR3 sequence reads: CASSPIWNEQFF.

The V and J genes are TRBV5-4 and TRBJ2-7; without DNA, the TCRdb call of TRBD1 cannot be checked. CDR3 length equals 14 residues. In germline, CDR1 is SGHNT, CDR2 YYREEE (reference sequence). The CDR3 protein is CASSSPTETYEQYF.